These 8 T cell receptor beta chains were sequenced from one sample in a study of early T cells in non-severe SARS-CoV-2 infection. In TCRdb, the 5' RACE reads were re-called with MiXCR into one record per CDR3 protein. This sample has approximately 69,000 distinct CDR3 sequences, with roughly 12% found just once. Material: whole blood. The source of these receptors is an adult who was a healthcare worker with PCR-confirmed SARS-CoV-2 infection or an uninfected control (not recorded which).

This clonotype came up many times. The V gene is TRBV2, the J gene TRBJ1-2; 11 bases are shared with TRBD1. Trimming took 6 bases from V and 8 from J; bases not matched to a gene: 5. This CDR3 has 13 amino acids. Per germline, CDR1 SNHLY and CDR2 FYNNEI. The CDR3 nucleotides are TGTGCCAGCAGACCGGGACAGGGGGACGGCTACACCTTC. It encodes CASRPGQGDGYTF.

This clonotype was seen ten or more times. V usage is TRBV6-6 and J usage is TRBJ1-4; unclear D gene. In germline, CDR1 is MNHNY, CDR2 SVGAGI (reference sequence). The CDR3 consists of 15 residues. V shed 0 bases and J shed 8 bases, with 13 bases lying between them. CDR3 coding DNA: TGTGCCAGCAGTTACTCGAGGCAGTTCGGGGAAAAACTGTTTTTT. Its protein product is CASSYSRQFGEKLFF.

This clonotype was picked up many times. V is TRBV5-4 and J is TRBJ2-5; D may be TRBD1 or TRBD2 (5 bases each). Germline-derived CDR1 and CDR2 are SGHNT and YYREEE (reference sequence). The CDR3 is 15 residues long. V was clipped by 0 bases and J by 5 bases, with 14 bases between them. The CDR3 loop is CASSLAGREGETQYF. In nucleotides, the CDR3 is TGTGCCAGCAGCTTGGCGGGACGAGAGGGGGAGACCCAGTACTTC.

This clonotype came up many times. The chain is built from TRBV9 and TRBJ2-3, with 8 bases matching TRBD2. Germline CDR1 is SGDLS and CDR2 is YYNGEE. The CDR3 loop spans 15 amino acids. V lost 4 bases and J lost 6; bases outside the gene matches: 10. The CDR3 here is CASSSRGGIADTQYF. The CDR3 DNA follows: TGTGCCAGCAGCAGCCGGGGGGGCATCGCGGATACGCAGTATTTT.

This clonotype was seen more than once but under ten times. The chain recombines TRBV30 with TRBJ1-3; D unresolved. The CDR3 sequence is 15 residues long. V dropped 2 bases and J dropped 4 bases, with 15 bases sitting between them. Germline CDR1 GTSNPN, CDR2 SVGIG (reference sequence). CDR3 bases: TGTGCCTGGAGTACTGGAGCCCTAGCGGGAAACACCATATATTTT. Its translation: CAWSTGALAGNTIYF.

The chain employs TRBV6-4 and TRBJ2-1; D gene uncertain. Germline V lookup: CDR1 MRHNA, CDR2 SNTAGT. V was clipped by 8 bases and J by 5 bases, with 7 bases between them. This CDR3 contains 11 residues. Here the CDR3 DNA reads TGTGCCAGCCGAAAGGACAATGAGCAGTTCTTC. It encodes CASRKDNEQFF.

This clonotype was counted between two and nine times. The chain recombines TRBV7-9 with TRBJ2-1; TRBD2 is a possible D gene (6 bases). V lost 1 base and J 8 bases, leaving 12 bases between the germline ends. This CDR3 has 14 amino acids. Germline values: CDR1 SEHNR, CDR2 FQNEAQ (reference sequence). The CDR3 nucleotides are TGTGCCAGCAGCTTAGGCGGAGGGCCCTATGAGCAGTTCTTC. Protein: CASSLGGGPYEQFF.

In DNA, the CDR3 is TGTGCCAGTAGAACAGGTGGTACAGGCATGGAGACCCAGTACTTC. It translates to CASRTGGTGMETQYF. The chain couples TRBV19 to TRBJ2-5; TRBD1 might be the D (5 bases). V lost 6 bases and J 5 bases, leaving 19 bases between the germline ends. CDR3 size: 15 residues. Germline V gives CDR1 LNHDA, CDR2 SQIVND (reference sequence).